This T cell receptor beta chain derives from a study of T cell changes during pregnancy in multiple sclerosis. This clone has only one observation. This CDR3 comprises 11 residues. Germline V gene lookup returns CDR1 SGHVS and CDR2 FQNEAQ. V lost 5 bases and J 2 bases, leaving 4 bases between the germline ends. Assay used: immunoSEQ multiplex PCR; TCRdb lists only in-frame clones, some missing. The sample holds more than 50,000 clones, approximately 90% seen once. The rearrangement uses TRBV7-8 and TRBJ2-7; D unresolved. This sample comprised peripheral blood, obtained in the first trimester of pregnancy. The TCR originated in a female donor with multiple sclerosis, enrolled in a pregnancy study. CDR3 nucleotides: TGTGCCAGCAGCGACACCTACGAGCAGTACTTC. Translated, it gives CASSDTYEQYF.